This paragraph reports one T cell receptor (beta chain). This record belongs to a study of T cell clonotyping in hematopoietic cell transplantation. This table comes from immunoSEQ multiplex PCR, and its TCRdb copy is limited to in-frame clones, with some not included. This sample has about 14,000 clones, with about 56% found just once. Germline CDR1 MNHNS, CDR2 SASEGT. V lost 1 base to trimming and J lost 4 bases; unmatched junction nucleotides: 11. The CDR3 has 17 residues. This receptor was identified in a human donor who either received an allogeneic hematopoietic cell transplant for a myeloid malignancy or was a related donor (not recorded which). Some clones in this sample may be carry-over from other donors' samples. Sequences were obtained from PBMCs. The rearrangement links TRBV6-1 to TRBJ1-2, with 8 bases that match TRBD1. The DNA for the CDR3 is TGTGCCAGCAGTGAAGGGGAGACAGGGGTTAAAAGCTATGGCTACACCTTC. Its translation: CASSEGETGVKSYGYTF.